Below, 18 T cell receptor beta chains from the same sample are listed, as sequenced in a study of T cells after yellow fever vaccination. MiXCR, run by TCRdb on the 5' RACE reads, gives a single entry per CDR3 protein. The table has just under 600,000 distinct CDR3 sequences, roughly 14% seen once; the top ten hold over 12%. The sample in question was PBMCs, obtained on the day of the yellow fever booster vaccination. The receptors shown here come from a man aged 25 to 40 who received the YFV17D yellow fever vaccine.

CDR3 coding DNA: TGTGCCAGCAGGGCGACAGGGGGCTTCAATCAGCCCCAGCATTTT. This encodes CASRATGGFNQPQHF. The chain links TRBV2 to TRBJ1-5; TRBD1 matches 10 bases. The CDR3 runs 15 residues. CDR1 and CDR2 from the germline V gene are SNHLY and FYNNEI. With V trimmed by 6 bases and J by 3 bases, 5 bases remained unmatched.

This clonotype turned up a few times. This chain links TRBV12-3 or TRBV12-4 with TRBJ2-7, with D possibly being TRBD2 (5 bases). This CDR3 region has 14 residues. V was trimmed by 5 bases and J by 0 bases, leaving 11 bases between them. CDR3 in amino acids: CASSSRTLSYEQYF. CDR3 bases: TGTGCCAGCAGTAGCAGGACTCTCTCCTACGAGCAGTACTTC.

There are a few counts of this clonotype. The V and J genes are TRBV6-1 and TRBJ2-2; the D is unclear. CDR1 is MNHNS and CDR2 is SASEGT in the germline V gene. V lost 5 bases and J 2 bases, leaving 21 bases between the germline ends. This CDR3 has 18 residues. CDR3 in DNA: TGTGCCAGCAGTACCTCCCCCTCAGGCTGGAGAAACACCGGGGAGCTGTTTTTT. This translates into CASSTSPSGWRNTGELFF.

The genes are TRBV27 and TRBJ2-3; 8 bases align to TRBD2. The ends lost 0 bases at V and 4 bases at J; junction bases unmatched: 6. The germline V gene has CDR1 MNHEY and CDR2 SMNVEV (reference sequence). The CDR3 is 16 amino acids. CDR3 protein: CASSLSGRALADTQYF. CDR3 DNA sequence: TGTGCCAGCAGTTTATCCGGGAGGGCCCTAGCAGATACGCAGTATTTT.

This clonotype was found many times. The CDR3, as DNA: TGTGCCAGCAGTTTAGCGCAGGGCAATACGCAGTATTTT. It codes for CASSLAQGNTQYF. This chain links TRBV12-3 or TRBV12-4 with TRBJ2-3; possibly TRBD1 for D (5 bases). The CDR3 runs to 13 residues. Trimming removed 0 bases at V and 7 bases at J, with 8 bases between.

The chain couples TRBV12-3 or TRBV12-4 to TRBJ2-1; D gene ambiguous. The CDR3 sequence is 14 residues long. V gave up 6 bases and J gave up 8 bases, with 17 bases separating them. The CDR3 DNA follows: TGTGCCAGCAGATTCGACACGATCCGGTATGAGCAGTTCTTC. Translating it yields CASRFDTIRYEQFF.

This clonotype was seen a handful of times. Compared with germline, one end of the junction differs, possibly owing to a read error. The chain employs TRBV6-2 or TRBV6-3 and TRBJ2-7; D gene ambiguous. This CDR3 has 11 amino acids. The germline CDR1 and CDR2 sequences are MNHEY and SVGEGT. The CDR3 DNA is TGTGCCAGCAGTAATGGTCCCATGCGAACCTTC. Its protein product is CASSNGPMRTF.

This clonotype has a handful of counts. The CDR3 loop reads CASSLGQSQETQYF. The CDR3 DNA is TGTGCCAGCAGCTTAGGACAGTCCCAAGAGACCCAGTACTTC. The rearrangement joins TRBV7-9 to TRBJ2-5; a weak D match, TRBD1 (5 bases). This CDR3 comprises 14 residues. V lost 1 base and J lost 1, with 7 bases in between. CDR1 and CDR2 (germline): SEHNR, FQNEAQ (reference sequence).

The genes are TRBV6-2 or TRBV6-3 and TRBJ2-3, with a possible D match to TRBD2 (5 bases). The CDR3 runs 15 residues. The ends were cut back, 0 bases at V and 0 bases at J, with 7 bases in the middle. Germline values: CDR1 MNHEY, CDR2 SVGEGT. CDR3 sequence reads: CASSYSGVSTDTQYF. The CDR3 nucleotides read TGTGCCAGCAGTTACTCGGGAGTTAGCACAGATACGCAGTATTTT.

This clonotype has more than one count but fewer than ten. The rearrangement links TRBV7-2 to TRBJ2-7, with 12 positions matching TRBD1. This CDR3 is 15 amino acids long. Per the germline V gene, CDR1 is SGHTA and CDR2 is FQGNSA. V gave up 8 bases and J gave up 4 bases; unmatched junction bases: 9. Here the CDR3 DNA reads TGTGCCAGCGCCCGCCAGGGACAGGGGGCATACGAGCAGTACTTC. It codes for CASARQGQGAYEQYF.

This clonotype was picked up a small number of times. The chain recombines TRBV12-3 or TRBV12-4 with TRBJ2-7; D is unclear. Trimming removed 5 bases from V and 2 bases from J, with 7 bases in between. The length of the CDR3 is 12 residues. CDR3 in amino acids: CASSTLTYEQYF. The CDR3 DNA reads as TGTGCCAGCAGTACCTTAACCTACGAGCAGTACTTC.

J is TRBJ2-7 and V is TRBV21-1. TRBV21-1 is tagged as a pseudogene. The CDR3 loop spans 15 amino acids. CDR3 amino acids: CASSNRPPKAHEQYF. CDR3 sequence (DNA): TGTGCCAGCAGCAATCGACCACCAAAGGCCCACGAGCAGTACTTC.

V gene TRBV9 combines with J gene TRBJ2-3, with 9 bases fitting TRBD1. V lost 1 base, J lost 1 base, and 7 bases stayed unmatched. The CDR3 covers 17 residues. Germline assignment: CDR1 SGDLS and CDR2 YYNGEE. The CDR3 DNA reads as TGTGCCAGCAGCGTAACAGGGGGCGCATGGGGCACAGATACGCAGTATTTT. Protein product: CASSVTGGAWGTDTQYF.

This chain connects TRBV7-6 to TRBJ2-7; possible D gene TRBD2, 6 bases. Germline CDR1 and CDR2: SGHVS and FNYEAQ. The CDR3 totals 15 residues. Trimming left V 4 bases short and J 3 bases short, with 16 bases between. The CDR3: CASSSEAGEDYEQYF. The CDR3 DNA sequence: TGTGCCAGCAGCTCGGAAGCGGGCGAGGACTACGAGCAGTACTTC. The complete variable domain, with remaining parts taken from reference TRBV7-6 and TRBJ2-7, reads GAGVSQSPRYKVTKRGQDVALRCDPISGHVSLYWYRQALGQGPEFLTYFNYEAQQDKSGLPNDRFSAERPEGSISTLTIQRTEQRDSAMYRCASSSEAGEDYEQYFGPGTRLTVT.

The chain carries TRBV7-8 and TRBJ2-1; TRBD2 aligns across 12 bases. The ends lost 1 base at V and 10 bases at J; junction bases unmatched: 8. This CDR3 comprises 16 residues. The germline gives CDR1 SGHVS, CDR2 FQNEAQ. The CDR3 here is CASSLEPSGRAYEQFF. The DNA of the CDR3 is TGTGCCAGCAGCTTAGAACCTAGCGGGAGGGCCTACGAGCAGTTCTTC.

The CDR3, as DNA: TGTGCCAGCAGCTTAGCCTATAGCGGGACCGCCTACGAGCAGTACTTC. Translated, it gives CASSLAYSGTAYEQYF. J is TRBJ2-7 and V is TRBV7-2; 8 bases fit TRBD2. CDR1 is SGHTA, CDR2 FQGNSA, per germline. V shed 0 bases, J shed 2 bases, and the junction held 6 bases outside the gene matches. This CDR3 has 16 residues.

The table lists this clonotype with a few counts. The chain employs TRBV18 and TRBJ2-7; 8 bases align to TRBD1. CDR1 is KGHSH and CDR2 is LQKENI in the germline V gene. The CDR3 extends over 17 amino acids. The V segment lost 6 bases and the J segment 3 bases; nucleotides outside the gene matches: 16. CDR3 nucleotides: TGTGCCAGCTCCCCCGGATGGACAGGGCAAAGGAACTACGAGCAGTACTTC. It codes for CASSPGWTGQRNYEQYF.

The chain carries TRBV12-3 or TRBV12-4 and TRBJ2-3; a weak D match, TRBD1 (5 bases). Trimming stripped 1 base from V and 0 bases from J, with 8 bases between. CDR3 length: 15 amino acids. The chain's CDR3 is CASSLEQASTDTQYF. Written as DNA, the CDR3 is TGTGCCAGCAGTTTAGAACAGGCTAGCACAGATACGCAGTATTTT.